The sample holds a few counts of the clone carrying this T cell receptor (beta chain). Its antigen is unknown. The data were obtained in a study of beta chain features in type 1 diabetes. Deletions cut 3 bases from V and 0 bases from J, with 10 bases between. CDR1 and CDR2 (germline): SGHRS, YFSETQ. This CDR3 has 15 amino acids. Reverse transcription of all isolated RNA meant that expressed TCRB transcripts were sequenced. Sequencing used immunoSEQ multiplex PCR; TCRdb keeps in-frame clones, though not all of them. The sample yields 600,000 to 700,000 clones, around an eighth seen once. General observations from the study: When Type 1 diabetes patients were examined, their TCRB CDR3s proved moderately but significantly shorter in all four CD4+ subsets.

The receptor was derived from a man aged 25-45 years with type 1 diabetes. V gene TRBV5-1 combines with J gene TRBJ2-1; D perhaps matches TRBD2 (6 bases). Material for sequencing was naive CD4+ T cells from blood. This chain's CDR3 is CASSSGGSSYNEQFF. The DNA of the CDR3 is TGCGCCAGCAGCTCCGGGGGTAGCTCCTACAATGAGCAGTTCTTC.